Below, 24 T cell receptor beta chains from the same sample are listed, as sequenced in a study of T cell changes during pregnancy in multiple sclerosis. The repertoire was sequenced with immunoSEQ multiplex PCR; TCRdb's copy has only in-frame clones and lacks some. This table has fewer than 60,000 clones, 80% to 95% appearing once. The material sequenced was CD4+ T cells from peripheral blood mononuclear cells, taken after pregnancy. The source is a female donor with multiple sclerosis, enrolled in a pregnancy study.

The chain has TRBV5-1 and TRBJ1-4; 8 bases align to TRBD1. Unmatched junction bases numbered 13, after V lost 0 bases and J lost 3 bases. In germline, CDR1 is SGHRS, CDR2 YFSETQ. The CDR3 runs 19 residues. The CDR3 nucleotides read TGCGCCAGCAGCTTGGGGCAGACCCTGAACAGGGGGTCTAATGAAAAACTGTTTTTT. Translating it yields CASSLGQTLNRGSNEKLFF. The full variable domain, completed using reference TRBV5-1 and TRBJ1-4, is KAGVTQTPRYLIKTRGQQVTLSCSPISGHRSVSWYQQTPGQGLQFLFEYFSETQRNKGNFPGRFSGRQFSNSRSEMNVSTLELGDSALYLCASSLGQTLNRGSNEKLFFGSGTQLSVL.

This clone was observed once. The CDR3 region is CASSMGWGGEQYF. For the CDR3, the DNA is TGTGCCAGTAGTATGGGGTGGGGGGGCGAGCAGTACTTC. The chain links TRBV19 to TRBJ2-7; 7 nucleotides agree with TRBD2. The germline V gene encodes CDR1 LNHDA and CDR2 SQIVND (reference sequence). The CDR3 length is 13 residues. V dropped 3 bases and J dropped 6; count of bases not matched to a gene: 5.

V gene TRBV28 combines with J gene TRBJ2-3; 11 bases map to TRBD2. J gave up 6 bases and V 6 bases, and 8 bases lay outside the gene matches. The length of the CDR3 is 15 residues. Germline CDR1 reads MDHEN; CDR2 reads SYDVKM. CDR3 in amino acids: CASSERLAGRDTQYF. In DNA form, the CDR3 reads TGTGCCAGCAGCGAGAGACTAGCGGGACGGGATACGCAGTATTTT. The complete variable domain, with remaining parts taken from reference TRBV28 and TRBJ2-3, reads DVKVTQSSRYLVKRTGEKVFLECVQDMDHENMFWYRQDPGLGLRLIYFSYDVKMKEKGDIPEGYSVSREKKERFSLILESASTNQTSMYLCASSERLAGRDTQYFGPGTRLTVL.

V and J are TRBV5-4 and TRBJ1-1; 8 nucleotides agree with TRBD1. Germline CDR1 and CDR2: SGHNT and YYREEE (reference sequence). Trimming took 4 bases from V and 3 from J; bases not matched to a gene: 5. The CDR3 sequence is 14 residues long. The CDR3 DNA reads as TGTGCCAGCAGCCCAGGGGGCGCGGACACTGAAGCTTTCTTT. Protein: CASSPGGADTEAFF. The full variable domain, with the rest looked up from reference TRBV5-4 and TRBJ1-1, is ETGVTQSPTHLIKTRGQQVTLRCSSQSGHNTVSWYQQALGQGPQFIFQYYREEENGRGNFPPRFSGLQFPNYSSELNVNALELDDSALYLCASSPGGADTEAFFGQGTRLTVV.

The chain joins TRBV10-3 to TRBJ2-3; 10 positions agree with TRBD2. The V gene's germline CDR1 is ENHRY and CDR2 SYGVKD. The CDR3 runs to 14 residues. V lost 10 bases and J lost 0; bases outside the gene matches: 4. The CDR3 DNA sequence: TGTGCCACTGGACTAGCGGTTAGCACAGATACGCAGTATTTT. It codes for CATGLAVSTDTQYF.

V is TRBV7-9 and J is TRBJ2-3; maybe TRBD1 (6 bases). The V gene lost 5 bases and the J gene lost 4 bases, with 16 bases spanning the gap. The CDR3 sequence is 15 residues long. Looked up from germline, CDR1 is SEHNR and CDR2 is FQNEAQ (reference sequence). The CDR3 loop is CASSRAQGRADTQYF. The CDR3 bases are TGTGCCAGCAGCCGTGCCCAGGGGCGCGCAGATACGCAGTATTTT.

This clone was detected only once. CDR3: CASSLTGQGMNQPQHF. In nucleotides, the CDR3 is TGTGCCAGCAGCTTAACGGGACAGGGAATGAATCAGCCCCAGCATTTT. The chain uses TRBV7-2 and TRBJ1-5; 9 bases match TRBD1. This CDR3 is 16 amino acids long. CDR1 is SGHTA, CDR2 FQGNSA, per germline. V was clipped by 2 bases and J by 4 bases; unmatched bases: 6.

This clone was seen a single time. The chain recombines TRBV28 with TRBJ2-6; D is uncertain. The V gene's germline CDR1 is MDHEN and CDR2 SYDVKM. With 5 bases removed from V and 0 bases from J, the gap between germline ends came to 5 bases. The CDR3 is made up of 14 amino acids. The CDR3 DNA is TGTGCCAGCAGTATCGTCTCTGGGGCCAACGTCCTGACTTTC. This translates into CASSIVSGANVLTF.

The J gene is TRBJ2-1, the V gene TRBV7-7; D not certain. The CDR3 totals 17 residues. CDR1 SSHAT and CDR2 FNYEAQ come from the germline V gene (reference sequence). The V and J ends lost 1 base and 2 bases respectively, with 15 bases between them. The CDR3 DNA follows: TGTGCCAGCAGCTTAGAATATCCAGTTCGTCCCTACAATGAGCAGTTCTTC. Its translation: CASSLEYPVRPYNEQFF.

This clone appeared a single time. The chain joins TRBV28 to TRBJ2-2, with D possibly matching TRBD2 (5 bases). The CDR3 length is 15 residues. Germline loops: CDR1 MDHEN, CDR2 SYDVKM. V was clipped by 3 bases and J by 5 bases, with 13 bases between them. CDR3 sequence (DNA): TGTGCCAGCAGTTTGGGAGCGATGTTAACCGGGGAGCTGTTTTTT. Protein sequence: CASSLGAMLTGELFF.

The chain joins TRBV11-3 to TRBJ2-1; TRBD2 aligns across 8 bases. CDR3 size: 18 residues. In germline, CDR1 is SGHNT, CDR2 YENEEA. Unmatched junction bases numbered 8, after V lost 1 base and J lost 0 bases. The CDR3 reads CASSLGRWREDSYNEQFF. In DNA, the CDR3 is TGTGCCAGCAGCTTAGGTCGCTGGCGGGAGGACTCCTACAATGAGCAGTTCTTC. The full variable domain, its missing parts supplied by reference TRBV11-3 and TRBJ2-1, is EAGVVQSPRYKIIEKKQPVAFWCNPISGHNTLYWYLQNLGQGPELLIRYENEEAVDDSQLPKDRFSAERLKGVDSTLKIQPAELGDSAVYLCASSLGRWREDSYNEQFFGPGTRLTVL.

This chain uses TRBV7-3 with TRBJ2-2, with 9 bases aligning to TRBD1. The germline CDR1 and CDR2 sequences are SGHTA and FQGTGA. This CDR3 has 15 residues. V shed 2 bases, J shed 5 bases, and the junction held 3 bases outside the gene matches. The CDR3 bases are TGTGCCAGCAGCTTATTAGGACAGGGGACCGGGGAGCTGTTTTTT. Translated: CASSLLGQGTGELFF.

The V gene is TRBV27, the J gene TRBJ1-4, with 9 positions matching TRBD1. The V gene's germline CDR1 is MNHEY and CDR2 SMNVEV (reference sequence). This CDR3 has 12 amino acids. The ends lost 10 bases at V and 7 bases at J; junction bases unmatched: 4. The CDR3 DNA sequence: TGTGCCACCGGGACAGGGAGTGAAAAACTGTTTTTT. Protein: CATGTGSEKLFF.

This CDR3 reads CASRQGLRSNQPQHF. For the CDR3, the DNA is TGTGCCAGTAGACAGGGGTTAAGGAGCAATCAGCCCCAGCATTTT. The V gene is TRBV19, the J gene TRBJ1-5, with 7 positions matching TRBD1. This CDR3 contains 15 residues. The junction had 6 bases not matched to a gene; V was cut back by 6 bases and J by 1 base. Germline CDR1 LNHDA, CDR2 SQIVND (reference sequence).

The gene calls are TRBV5-1 and TRBJ2-3; TRBD2 might be the D (5 bases). Germline V lookup: CDR1 SGHRS, CDR2 YFSETQ. V lost 0 bases, J lost 0 bases, and 11 bases lay in between. The CDR3 is 16 amino acids. The CDR3 nucleotides read TGCGCCAGCAGCTTGGGAGGGTTTACTAGCACAGATACGCAGTATTTT. Protein sequence: CASSLGGFTSTDTQYF.

The V and J genes are TRBV7-2 and TRBJ2-7; D may be TRBD1 (5 bases). CDR1 is SGHTA and CDR2 is FQGNSA in the germline V gene. CDR3 size: 14 residues. Trimming pared 4 bases from V and 0 bases from J, leaving 10 bases between. The CDR3 reads CASSSDSFSYEQYF. In DNA, the CDR3 is TGTGCCAGCAGCTCAGACAGTTTCTCCTACGAGCAGTACTTC.

The chain employs TRBV19 and TRBJ2-7, with D unclear. The V gene's germline CDR1 is LNHDA and CDR2 SQIVND (reference sequence). The ends were cut back, 5 bases at V and 2 bases at J, with 10 bases in the middle. This CDR3 comprises 13 residues. CDR3 amino acids: CASSRVRAYEQYF. In nucleotides, the CDR3 is TGTGCCAGTAGTCGGGTCAGAGCCTACGAGCAGTACTTC.

The chain carries TRBV7-9 and TRBJ2-5; 10 nucleotides line up with TRBD2. The V and J ends lost 4 bases and 9 bases, in that order; junction bases with no gene match: 11. CDR3 size: 15 residues. CDR1 is SEHNR and CDR2 is FQNEAQ in the germline V gene (reference sequence). CDR3 nucleotides: TGTGCCAGCAGCTCTGGACTAGCGGACCCCGAGGCCCAGTACTTC. Its protein is CASSSGLADPEAQYF.

This chain uses TRBV5-1 with TRBJ2-3; 9 nucleotides align to TRBD2. V shed 2 bases, J shed 4 bases, and the junction held 5 bases outside the gene matches. The CDR3 loop spans 15 amino acids. Germline CDR1 reads SGHRS; CDR2 reads YFSETQ. This CDR3 is CASSFGGRDADTQYF. In DNA form, the CDR3 reads TGCGCCAGCAGCTTCGGCGGGAGGGACGCAGATACGCAGTATTTT.

This clone occurred once. The chain combines TRBV7-9 with TRBJ2-7, with TRBD1 matching 9 bases. Germline trimming cut 5 bases from V and 0 bases from J; bases unmatched to any gene: 8. Germline lookup yields CDR1 SEHNR and CDR2 FQNEAQ (reference sequence). The CDR3 spans 16 residues. The CDR3: CASSLLGTGFSYEQYF. The DNA for the CDR3 is TGTGCCAGCAGCCTATTGGGGACAGGGTTCTCCTACGAGCAGTACTTC.

The CDR3 region has the DNA TGTGCCAGTAGTGTACTAGCGGGAGTAGAGACCCAGTACTTC. Protein: CASSVLAGVETQYF. The chain couples TRBV19 to TRBJ2-5; TRBD2 agrees at 11 bases. Trimming took 5 bases from V and 4 from J; bases not matched to a gene: 3. Looked up from germline, CDR1 is LNHDA and CDR2 is SQIVND (reference sequence). The CDR3 spans 14 residues.

The V and J genes are TRBV27 and TRBJ1-1; TRBD1 agrees at 8 bases. The CDR3 runs to 15 residues. Trimming took 6 bases from V and 1 from J; bases not matched to a gene: 7. Germline CDR1 reads MNHEY; CDR2 reads SMNVEV (reference sequence). CDR3 DNA: TGTGCCAGCAGCTTAGGGACAGGACCGAACACTGAAGCTTTCTTT. Its protein product is CASSLGTGPNTEAFF.

The chain joins TRBV5-1 to TRBJ1-1; no firm D call. The CDR3 is made up of 14 amino acids. Trimming removed 1 base at V and 7 bases at J, with 14 bases between. Germline V CDR1 and CDR2: SGHRS, YFSETQ. The CDR3 spells CASSLFPGSGEAFF. Here the CDR3 DNA reads TGCGCCAGCAGCTTGTTCCCCGGCTCAGGTGAAGCTTTCTTT.

The chain uses TRBV9 and TRBJ1-3; no clear D. V dropped 1 base and J dropped 0 bases, with 8 bases sitting between them. The CDR3 has 15 amino acids. Germline values: CDR1 SGDLS, CDR2 YYNGEE. The DNA of the CDR3 is TGTGCCAGCAGCGTAAGCGGCAGCTCTGGAAACACCATATATTTT. Residues: CASSVSGSSGNTIYF.